This T cell receptor (beta chain) derives from a study of beta chain features in type 1 diabetes. Overall study results and limits: Patients' naive, central memory and Treg TCRB repertoires seemed closer to one another than those of healthy donors.

The study reverse transcribed the entire isolated RNA, so it sequenced expressed TCRB transcripts. Sequencing used immunoSEQ multiplex PCR; TCRdb keeps in-frame clones, though not all of them. Found here are under 800,000 clones, about 14% of them singletons; the top ten hold about 0.097%. J lost 5 bases, V lost 0 bases, and 6 bases had no gene match. The CDR3 loop spans 15 amino acids. Germline CDR1 SGHRS, CDR2 YFSETQ. About this clone: Its antigen remains unidentified.

The collection from each donor was one heparinised blood draw averaging roughly 110 mL. The source of this sequence is a man younger than 30 in good health. V usage is TRBV5-1 and J usage is TRBJ2-7; 9 bases agree with TRBD2. The sample comprised naive CD4+ T cells from blood. The CDR3, as DNA: TGCGCCAGCAGCTTGGAAGATAGCGGGAGTGACGAGCAGTACTTC. Translation gives CASSLEDSGSDEQYF.